The TCR beta chain described here comes from a study of metastatic and nonmetastatic thyroid tumors (TCRdb year 2020). About the full investigation: Repertoires from peripheral blood and from tumor or nodule tissue samples of malignant and benign thyroid patients were compared. Broader findings and caveats from the paper: In both blood and tumor samples, TCR beta diversity was reported to be significantly higher in malignant tumors than in benign nodules.

This clone appeared many times. Its cognate antigen has yet to be identified. No clone much larger than this one lies a single base away; base qualities are absent. The CDR3 starts with the cysteine, ends with the phenylalanine, and has 13 residues. Of the read, only the CDR3 DNA is kept; its 39 bases are in frame from base 1. CDR1 and CDR2 (SGDLS, YYNGEE) derive from the germline V gene. Trimming takes 0 bases from V and 6 bases from J, and the germline ends sit 9 bases apart. Receptors were amplified or captured by PCR. Sequencing was performed on an Illumina HiSeq 4000. High-throughput sequencing was used to profile the TCR beta-chain CDR3 region of every patient. From the authors' description of their analysis: Drawing on CDR3 differences between clinicopathological groups, the researchers built a classifier meant to tell apart patients with distant-metastatic papillary thyroid cancer. The Shannon index was used to assess repertoire diversity, and the Morisita-Horn index was used to assess tumor-blood repertoire similarity. TCRdb itself trimmed the public reads at Q25 with fastp, ran MiXCR and retained productive beta chains. TCRdb assigned the V and J calls; the authors' analysis was not used. This sample has about 43,000 clones in its table, and 3% to 3.5% of those were observed once. The ten largest clonotypes hold 9.5% to 10% of the sample.

None of the patients had been given any treatment before thyroid surgery. The study retrospectively analysed patient clinical samples collected from about 2011 to 2018 using T-cell receptor beta sequencing. The chain uses TRBV9 and TRBJ1-1, with no confident D gene call. This TCR came from a female donor with papillary thyroid cancer or a benign thyroid nodule (not recorded which). Some clones in this sample may be carry-over from other donors' samples. Sequencing was done on a sample of blood. The sequence in DNA is TGTGCCAGCAGCGTAGAGTCTTCTGCTGAAGCTTTCTTT. This yields the protein CASSVESSAEAFF.